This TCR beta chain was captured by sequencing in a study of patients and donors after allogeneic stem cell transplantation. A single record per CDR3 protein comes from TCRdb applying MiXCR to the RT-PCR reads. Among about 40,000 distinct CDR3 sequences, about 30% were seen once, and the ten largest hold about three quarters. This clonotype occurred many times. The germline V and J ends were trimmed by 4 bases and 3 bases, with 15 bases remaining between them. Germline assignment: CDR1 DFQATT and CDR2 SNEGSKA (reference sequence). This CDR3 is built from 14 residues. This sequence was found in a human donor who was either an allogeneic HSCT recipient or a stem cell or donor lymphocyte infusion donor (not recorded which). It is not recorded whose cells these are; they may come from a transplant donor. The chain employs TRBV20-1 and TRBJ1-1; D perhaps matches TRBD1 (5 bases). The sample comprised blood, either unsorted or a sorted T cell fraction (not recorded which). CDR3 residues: CSAKTVGRDTEAFF. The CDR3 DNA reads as TGCAGTGCTAAGACAGTGGGGAGGGACACTGAAGCTTTCTTT.